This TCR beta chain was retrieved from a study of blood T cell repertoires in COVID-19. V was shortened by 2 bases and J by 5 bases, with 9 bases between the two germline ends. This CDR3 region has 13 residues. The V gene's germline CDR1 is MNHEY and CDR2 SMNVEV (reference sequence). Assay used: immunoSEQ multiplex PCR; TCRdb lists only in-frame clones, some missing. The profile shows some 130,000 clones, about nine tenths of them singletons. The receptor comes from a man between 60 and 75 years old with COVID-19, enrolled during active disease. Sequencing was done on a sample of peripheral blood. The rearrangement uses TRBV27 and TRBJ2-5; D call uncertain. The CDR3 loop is CASSLGLRETQYF. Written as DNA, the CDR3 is TGTGCCAGCAGTTTAGGATTGCGGGAGACCCAGTACTTC.